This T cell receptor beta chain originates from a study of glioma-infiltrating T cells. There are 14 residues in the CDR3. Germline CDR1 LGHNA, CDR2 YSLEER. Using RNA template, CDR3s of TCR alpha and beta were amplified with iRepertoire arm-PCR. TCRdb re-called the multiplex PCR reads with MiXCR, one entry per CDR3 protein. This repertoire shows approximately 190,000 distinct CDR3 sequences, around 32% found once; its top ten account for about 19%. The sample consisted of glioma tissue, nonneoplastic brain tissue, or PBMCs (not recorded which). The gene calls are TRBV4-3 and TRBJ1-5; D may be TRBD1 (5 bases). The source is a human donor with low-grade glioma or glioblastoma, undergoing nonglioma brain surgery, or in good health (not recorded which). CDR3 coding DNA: TGCGACGGCAGCAAAGATTCCCGGGGGGATCCCCAGCATTTT. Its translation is CDGSKDSRGDPQHF.